The TCR beta chain described here comes from a study of blood T cells in healthy people across ages. As for the study in general: In model experiments, template switching was able to capture about one barcoded beta molecule for every two T cells that were present. Overall study results and limits: Compared with aged donors, long-lived donors showed fewer expanded clones, suggesting selection. Leaving the PBMCs unsorted stopped any conclusive comparison of naive versus antigen-experienced cells.

This clonotype was found once. No antigen is known for it. The CDR3 has 15 residues. Germline CDR1 reads DFQATT; CDR2 reads SNEGSKA (reference sequence). V gave up 1 base and J gave up 5 bases; unmatched junction bases: 5. With a J-beta primer mix and a sample-barcoded 5' primer, a second PCR ran about 7 to 12 cycles. Template switching added a 12-random-nucleotide identifier to every cDNA molecule. Using its own MiXCR run on the 5' RACE reads, TCRdb lists one record per CDR3 protein. Counted here are about 1.1 million distinct CDR3 sequences, more than 30% occurring once; the ten biggest clones make up about an eighth.

The V and J genes are TRBV20-1 and TRBJ1-5, with 10 bases aligning to TRBD1. The sequenced sample was blood. The sequence was obtained from a man aged 18 to 30 in good health. This chain's CDR3 is CSARVTGGADQPQHF. The CDR3 DNA sequence: TGCAGTGCTAGAGTGACAGGGGGCGCAGATCAGCCCCAGCATTTT.